This passage covers 21 T cell receptor beta chains from one sample sequenced in a study of T cells after yellow fever vaccination. TCRdb processed the 5' RACE reads anew with MiXCR; each CDR3 protein has one entry. Among approximately 580,000 distinct CDR3 sequences, roughly a sixth were seen once, and the ten largest hold 17%. The sequencing used PBMCs, collected less than 6 days after the first yellow fever vaccination. Receptor source: a young man who received the YFV17D yellow fever vaccine.

This clonotype occurred a few times. The CDR3: CSALLLAGGSYEQYF. The CDR3 coding sequence is TGCAGTGCTTTACTCCTAGCGGGGGGCTCCTACGAGCAGTACTTC. This rearrangement joins TRBV20-1 to TRBJ2-7; TRBD2 agrees at 11 bases. The CDR3 extends over 15 amino acids. Germline V CDR1 and CDR2: DFQATT, SNEGSKA (reference sequence). V shed 5 bases, J shed 0 bases, and the junction held 6 bases outside the gene matches.

This clonotype was picked up a small number of times. This chain connects TRBV5-1 to TRBJ2-7; 7 positions match TRBD1. J was trimmed by 0 bases and V by 4 bases; bases with no gene match: 13. The CDR3 runs 17 residues. Germline V gene sequence: CDR1 SGHRS, CDR2 YFSETQ. The CDR3 loop is CASSGRDRAGSSYEQYF. The DNA of the CDR3 is TGCGCCAGCAGCGGAAGAGACAGGGCGGGTAGCTCCTACGAGCAGTACTTC. The full variable domain, in which reference TRBV5-1 and TRBJ2-7 provide the parts outside the CDR3, is KAGVTQTPRYLIKTRGQQVTLSCSPISGHRSVSWYQQTPGQGLQFLFEYFSETQRNKGNFPGRFSGRQFSNSRSEMNVSTLELGDSALYLCASSGRDRAGSSYEQYFGPGTRLTVT.

This clonotype was seen repeatedly, ten times or more. This rearrangement joins TRBV4-2 to TRBJ2-3; 9 nucleotides align to TRBD2. The CDR3 extends over 15 amino acids. Trimming removed 5 bases from V and 4 bases from J; junction bases left unmatched: 7. CDR1 and CDR2 (germline): LGHNA, YNFKEQ. The CDR3 nucleotides are TGTGCCAGCAGCACAGCGCGGGGGGGCCCAGATACGCAGTATTTT. Its translation: CASSTARGGPDTQYF.

This clonotype was detected only a few times. This rearrangement joins TRBV6-1 to TRBJ2-7; a weak D match, TRBD1 (6 bases). V was trimmed by 6 bases and J by 4 bases, leaving 16 bases between them. The CDR3 runs to 14 residues. Germline V CDR1 and CDR2: MNHNS, SASEGT. DNA for the CDR3: TGTGCCAGCAGGCAGCCGGGACACTCGTACGAGCAGTACTTC. Protein sequence: CASRQPGHSYEQYF.

V gene TRBV15 combines with J gene TRBJ2-4; D tentatively fits TRBD1 or TRBD2 (5 bases each). Germline V lookup: CDR1 LNHNV, CDR2 YYDKDF (reference sequence). Trimming removed 0 bases from V and 13 bases from J, with 10 bases in between. The CDR3 has 12 residues. CDR3 in amino acids: CATSRERGEQYF. CDR3 coding DNA: TGTGCCACCAGCAGAGAACGAGGGGAGCAGTACTTC.

Only a few counts were recorded for this clonotype. This chain uses TRBV4-3 with TRBJ2-1, with TRBD2 matching 11 bases. V was pared by 8 bases and J by 8 bases, with 2 bases of the junction left unmatched. Germline V CDR1 and CDR2: LGHNA, YSLEER. The CDR3 is made up of 12 amino acids. The CDR3 is CASSGLADEQFF. CDR3 coding DNA: TGCGCCAGCTCGGGACTAGCGGATGAGCAGTTCTTC.

The sample holds a few counts of this clonotype. The DNA for the CDR3 is TGTGCCAGCAGCTCGCTGGGACTAGCGGGGGGAATGAACACCGGGGAGCTGTTTTTT. Protein: CASSSLGLAGGMNTGELFF. The chain recombines TRBV11-2 with TRBJ2-2; 15 positions match TRBD2. This CDR3 comprises 19 residues. Germline CDR1 and CDR2: SGHAT and FQNNGV. J was trimmed by 1 base and V by 4 bases; bases with no gene match: 7.

A few counts support this clonotype. The rearrangement joins TRBV12-3 or TRBV12-4 to TRBJ2-1, with D possibly matching TRBD1 (6 bases). The CDR3 runs to 13 residues. Deletions cut 8 bases from V and 7 bases from J, with 15 bases between. The CDR3 DNA reads as TGTGCCAGCGGATCAGGGGAAAGGAATGAGCAGTTCTTC. It yields the protein CASGSGERNEQFF.

This clonotype has just a few counts. The CDR3 DNA is TGTGCCAGCTCATCGGACGTAAGCGAGCAGTACTTC. Translation: CASSSDVSEQYF. The chain carries TRBV18 and TRBJ2-7; D gene ambiguous. The CDR3 covers 12 residues. Trimming removed 5 bases from V and 6 bases from J, with 11 bases in between. Germline V lookup: CDR1 KGHSH, CDR2 LQKENI.

The chain employs TRBV18 and TRBJ2-5; D gene uncertain. CDR1 is KGHSH, CDR2 LQKENI, per germline. The germline V and J ends were trimmed by 3 bases and 5 bases, with 10 bases remaining between them. There are 13 residues in the CDR3. Here the CDR3 DNA reads TGTGCCAGCTCACCGCCAGCGAGGGAGACCCAGTACTTC. Amino acid sequence: CASSPPARETQYF. The full variable domain, with the rest looked up from reference TRBV18 and TRBJ2-5, is NAGVMQNPRHLVRRRGQEARLRCSPMKGHSHVYWYRQLPEEGLKFMVYLQKENIIDESGMPKERFSAEFPKEGPSILRIQQVVRGDSAAYFCASSPPARETQYFGPGTRLLVL.

This clonotype was seen a handful of times. Germline and junction disagree at one end, which may indicate a read error. The J gene is TRBJ1-5, the V gene TRBV20-1; D may be TRBD1 (6 bases). From germline, CDR1 is DFQATT and CDR2 SNEGSKA (reference sequence). The CDR3 runs to 14 residues. The CDR3 region is CSVREGDSNQPQHF. Here the CDR3 DNA reads TGCAGTGTTAGAGAGGGGGATAGCAATCAGCCCCAGCATTTT.

This clonotype has more than one count but fewer than ten. The chain links TRBV27 to TRBJ2-7, with D perhaps matching TRBD1 (7 bases). There are 14 residues in the CDR3. The germline gives CDR1 MNHEY, CDR2 SMNVEV (reference sequence). Trimming took 3 bases from V and 1 from J, leaving 10 bases between them. CDR3 protein: CASSLRDRSYEQYF. CDR3 nucleotides: TGTGCCAGCAGTTTGCGGGACAGATCCTACGAGCAGTACTTC.

The J gene is TRBJ2-5, the V gene TRBV9; 9 bases align to TRBD2. From germline, CDR1 is SGDLS and CDR2 YYNGEE. This CDR3 is built from 16 residues. After removal of 4 bases from V and 5 bases from J, the junction contained 12 bases not matched to a gene. The CDR3 nucleotides read TGTGCCAGCAGCCAAGCACCCGGGACTAGCCAGGAGACCCAGTACTTC. It yields the protein CASSQAPGTSQETQYF.

The chain has TRBV10-3 and TRBJ1-2; no reliable D call. CDR3 length: 13 amino acids. Trimming stripped 3 bases from V and 5 bases from J, with 10 bases between. In germline, CDR1 is ENHRY, CDR2 SYGVKD. For the CDR3, the DNA is TGTGCCATCAGTGAACTAGTGGAGTATGGCTACACCTTC. Protein sequence: CAISELVEYGYTF.

The V call is TRBV11-2, the J call TRBJ2-3, with 8 nucleotides matching TRBD2. Germline loops: CDR1 SGHAT, CDR2 FQNNGV. V lost 6 bases to trimming and J lost 4 bases; unmatched junction nucleotides: 12. This CDR3 comprises 16 residues. Here the CDR3 reads CASRRPGGGGADTQYF. CDR3 nucleotide sequence: TGTGCCAGCAGGAGACCCGGGGGGGGGGGCGCAGATACGCAGTATTTT.

This clonotype was observed a handful of times. The V call is TRBV5-8, the J call TRBJ2-7; 8 positions match TRBD2. V shed 1 base, J shed 4 bases, and the junction held 4 bases outside the gene matches. The germline gives CDR1 SGHTS, CDR2 YDEGEE. The CDR3 extends over 14 amino acids. The CDR3 spells CASSLRGLGYEQYF. In DNA form, the CDR3 reads TGTGCCAGCAGCTTGAGGGGACTAGGATACGAGCAGTACTTC.

This clonotype was seen many times. This chain connects TRBV5-1 to TRBJ1-2, with D maybe TRBD1 (6 bases). V was pared by 0 bases and J by 5 bases, with 14 bases between. The CDR3 runs 15 residues. CDR1 and CDR2 from the germline V gene are SGHRS and YFSETQ. CDR3 protein: CASSLAGTGNYGYTF. The CDR3 DNA follows: TGCGCCAGCAGCTTGGCCGGAACAGGGAATTATGGCTACACCTTC.

The chain employs TRBV6-1 and TRBJ1-4; possibly TRBD1 for D (5 bases). CDR1 and CDR2 from the germline V gene are MNHNS and SASEGT. The length of the CDR3 is 14 residues. V was trimmed by 8 bases and J by 6 bases, leaving 16 bases between them. CDR3 sequence: CASGAGGVDEKLFF. Written as DNA, the CDR3 is TGTGCCAGCGGGGCAGGCGGGGTGGATGAAAAACTGTTTTTT.

The V gene is TRBV11-3, the J gene TRBJ1-1; D is uncertain. There are 13 residues in the CDR3. V gave up 1 base and J gave up 7 bases, with 10 bases separating them. From germline, CDR1 is SGHNT and CDR2 YENEEA. As DNA, the CDR3 is TGTGCCAGCAGCTTAGGTCGACTTAGTGAAGCTTTCTTT. Translation: CASSLGRLSEAFF.

The V call is TRBV12-3 or TRBV12-4, the J call TRBJ1-1, with D perhaps TRBD1 (5 bases). V lost 2 bases, J lost 11 bases, and 15 bases lay in between. The CDR3 has 13 residues. The DNA of the CDR3 is TGTGCCAGCAGTTTAACGGCAGGACAAGGGGCTTTCTTT. Amino acid sequence: CASSLTAGQGAFF.

This chain connects TRBV5-6 to TRBJ1-2; 10 bases agree with TRBD1. The CDR3 is made up of 17 amino acids. The trim removed 4 bases at V and 1 base at J, leaving 10 bases unmatched. Germline CDR1 reads SGHDT; CDR2 reads YYEEEE. The CDR3, as DNA: TGTGCCAGCAGCCCCTTGGGGACAGGGGCCCGTAACTATGGCTACACCTTC. It translates to CASSPLGTGARNYGYTF.